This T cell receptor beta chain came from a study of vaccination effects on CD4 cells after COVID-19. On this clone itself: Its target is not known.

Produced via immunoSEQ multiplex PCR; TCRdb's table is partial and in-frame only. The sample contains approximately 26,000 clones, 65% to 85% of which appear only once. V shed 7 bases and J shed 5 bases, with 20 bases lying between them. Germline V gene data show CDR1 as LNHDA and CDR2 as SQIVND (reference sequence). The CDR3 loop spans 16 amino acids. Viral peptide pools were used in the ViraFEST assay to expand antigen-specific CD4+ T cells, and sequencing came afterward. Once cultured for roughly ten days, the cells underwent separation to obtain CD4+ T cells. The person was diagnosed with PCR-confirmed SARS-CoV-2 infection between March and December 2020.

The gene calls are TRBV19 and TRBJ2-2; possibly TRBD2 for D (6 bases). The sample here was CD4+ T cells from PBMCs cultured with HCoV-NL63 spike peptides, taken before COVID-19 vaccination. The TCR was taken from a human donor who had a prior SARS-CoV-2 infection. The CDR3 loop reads CASIGTRGLRTGELFF. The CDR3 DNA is TGTGCCAGTATAGGGACCCGGGGGTTGCGAACCGGGGAGCTGTTTTTT.